The 32 T cell receptor beta chains below come from one sample, sequenced in a study of CD8+ T cells in alopecia areata. As the sequencing template, cDNA was produced by extracting RNA and reverse transcribing it. Clones were read by immunoSEQ multiplex PCR, and TCRdb kept only the in-frame ones, dropping some. The sample includes about 150,000 clones, around 55% seen only once; the top ten take roughly 19%. This specimen consisted of CD8+ T cells sorted from blood, obtained at week 0. These receptors all come from a human donor with alopecia areata.

This chain links TRBV4-3 with TRBJ2-7, with 7 bases fitting TRBD2. The length of the CDR3 is 15 residues. The V segment lost 0 bases and the J segment 2 bases; nucleotides outside the gene matches: 4. Germline V lookup: CDR1 LGHNA, CDR2 YSLEER. The CDR3 DNA reads TGCGCCAGCAGCCAAGAGGCTAGCGGCACCTACGAGCAGTACTTC. This translates into CASSQEASGTYEQYF.

In its sample, this clone was seen a few times. This rearrangement joins TRBV4-3 to TRBJ1-1; 9 positions match TRBD1. V shed 5 bases and J 8 bases; nucleotides not matched to a gene: 9. Per the germline V gene, CDR1 is LGHNA and CDR2 is YSLEER. This CDR3 comprises 14 residues. The CDR3 region has the DNA TGCGCCAGCAGCTCAGGGACAGGGATGAGCGAAGCTTTCTTT. Translated, it gives CASSSGTGMSEAFF.

The chain joins TRBV13 to TRBJ2-7; 8 positions match TRBD2. V shed 3 bases and J 0 bases; nucleotides not matched to a gene: 4. Germline V gene sequence: CDR1 PRHDT, CDR2 FYEKMQ (reference sequence). The CDR3 covers 15 residues. The DNA of the CDR3 is TGTGCCAGCAGCTTGACCGGGACTAGCTCCTACGAGCAGTACTTC. This encodes CASSLTGTSSYEQYF.

The V call is TRBV4-2, the J call TRBJ2-7, with a tentative D call TRBD1 (5 bases). This CDR3 is 14 amino acids long. Germline-derived CDR1 and CDR2 are LGHNA and YNFKEQ. V lost 0 bases, J lost 6 bases, and 12 bases lay in between. The CDR3 loop reads CASSQDNGAFEQYF. The CDR3 DNA reads TGTGCCAGCAGCCAAGATAATGGGGCGTTCGAGCAGTACTTC.

The chain employs TRBV28 and TRBJ1-1; a possible D gene is TRBD1 (5 bases). V was trimmed by 6 bases and J by 10 bases, leaving 12 bases between them. The CDR3 is made up of 11 amino acids. Germline V CDR1 and CDR2: MDHEN, SYDVKM. As DNA, the CDR3 is TGTGCCAGCAGGGAGGGGTTCTCAGCTTTCTTT. Encoded protein: CASREGFSAFF.

The V and J genes are TRBV11-2 and TRBJ1-2; 8 bases align to TRBD1. V was pared by 6 bases and J by 6 bases, with 15 bases of the junction left unmatched. Germline-derived CDR1 and CDR2 are SGHAT and FQNNGV. CDR3 length: 16 amino acids. CDR3 sequence: CASRQEPTGADNGYTF. The DNA for the CDR3 is TGTGCCAGCAGGCAGGAACCGACAGGGGCAGACAATGGCTACACCTTC.

The chain links TRBV7-6 to TRBJ2-2; 9 bases line up with TRBD2. Per the germline V gene, CDR1 is SGHVS and CDR2 is FNYEAQ. The CDR3 is 18 amino acids. V trimming: 0 bases; J trimming: 0 bases; junction bases outside the gene matches: 5. CDR3 nucleotide sequence: TGTGCCAGCAGCTTAGCCGGGGGACTAGCCACGAACACCGGGGAGCTGTTTTTT. Translation gives CASSLAGGLATNTGELFF.

This chain links TRBV5-6 with TRBJ2-7, with a possible D match to TRBD1 (5 bases). This CDR3 comprises 13 residues. The ends were cut back, 4 bases at V and 1 base at J, with 9 bases in the middle. CDR1 is SGHDT, CDR2 YYEEEE, per germline. The CDR3 loop reads CASSARQSYEQYF. The CDR3, as DNA: TGTGCCAGCAGCGCCAGACAGTCCTACGAGCAGTACTTC.

The rearrangement links TRBV27 to TRBJ2-7; TRBD1 might be the D (5 bases). This CDR3 has 15 amino acids. V was clipped by 4 bases and J by 4 bases, with 17 bases between them. The germline V gene has CDR1 MNHEY and CDR2 SMNVEV (reference sequence). CDR3 protein: CASSSPGLRAYEQYF. The CDR3 DNA follows: TGTGCCAGCAGTTCGCCGGGCCTCAGGGCATACGAGCAGTACTTC.

This clone has just a few counts. The chain has TRBV10-3 and TRBJ2-3, with TRBD1 identical over 8 bases. In germline, CDR1 is ENHRY, CDR2 SYGVKD. The CDR3 covers 17 residues. Trimming removed 3 bases from V and 3 bases from J; junction bases left unmatched: 11. CDR3 DNA sequence: TGTGCCATCAGTGATCAGTCGCGACAGGGGTCTACAGATACGCAGTATTTT. This sequence encodes CAISDQSRQGSTDTQYF.

The CDR3 DNA follows: TGTGCCAGCAGCTTAGACCCGGGCTCCTACAATGAGCAGTTCTTC. As protein: CASSLDPGSYNEQFF. The chain links TRBV7-6 to TRBJ2-1, with D uncertain. Germline V gene lookup returns CDR1 SGHVS and CDR2 FNYEAQ. V was pared by 1 base and J by 0 bases, with 7 bases between. The CDR3 loop spans 15 amino acids. Full variable domain (missing parts from reference TRBV7-6 and TRBJ2-1): GAGVSQSPRYKVTKRGQDVALRCDPISGHVSLYWYRQALGQGPEFLTYFNYEAQQDKSGLPNDRFSAERPEGSISTLTIQRTEQRDSAMYRCASSLDPGSYNEQFFGPGTRLTVL.

This clone occurred once. V gene TRBV13 combines with J gene TRBJ2-1; D possibly corresponds to TRBD2 (6 bases). Germline CDR1 reads PRHDT; CDR2 reads FYEKMQ (reference sequence). Trimming shortened V by 4 bases and J by 6 bases, and 10 bases separated the two germline ends. The CDR3 spans 13 residues. The CDR3 DNA is TGTGCCAGCAGCTCTGCCGGGAGCAATGAGCAGTTCTTC. Amino acid sequence: CASSSAGSNEQFF.

This clone appeared a few times. The V and J genes are TRBV29-1 and TRBJ1-1; 9 positions match TRBD1. The CDR3 consists of 14 residues. Trimming removed 5 bases from V and 3 bases from J; junction bases left unmatched: 7. Germline-derived CDR1 and CDR2 are SQVTM and ANQGSEA. The CDR3 protein is CSVPDRGLDTEAFF. The DNA for the CDR3 is TGCAGCGTTCCTGACAGGGGGTTGGACACTGAAGCTTTCTTT.

The V call is TRBV7-2, the J call TRBJ2-1, with 7 bases fitting TRBD2. The germline gives CDR1 SGHTA, CDR2 FQGNSA. The ends lost 3 bases at V and 1 base at J; junction bases unmatched: 6. CDR3 size: 16 residues. The CDR3 DNA sequence: TGTGCCAGCAGCTTGGGGCTAGCGGCGTCCTACAATGAGCAGTTCTTC. Translation gives CASSLGLAASYNEQFF.

A few counts support this clone. The chain employs TRBV6-5 and TRBJ1-2, with a possible D match to TRBD1 (6 bases). CDR1 and CDR2 (germline): MNHEY, SVGAGI. V dropped 0 bases and J dropped 4 bases, with 12 bases sitting between them. This CDR3 is built from 15 residues. The DNA of the CDR3 is TGTGCCAGCAGTTACTCGGAAACAGGGAGCTATGGCTACACCTTC. Protein product: CASSYSETGSYGYTF.

This clone came up once. J is TRBJ1-2 and V is TRBV5-6; D uncertain. The CDR3 runs 14 residues. From germline, CDR1 is SGHDT and CDR2 YYEEEE. Trimming shortened V by 0 bases and J by 5 bases, and 11 bases separated the two germline ends. Here the CDR3 DNA reads TGTGCCAGCAGCTTGGACATCTCCCTGTATGGCTACACCTTC. It yields the protein CASSLDISLYGYTF.

The chain carries TRBV6-1 and TRBJ2-7; a possible D gene is TRBD1 (6 bases). Germline loops: CDR1 MNHNS, CDR2 SASEGT. CDR3 length equals 13 residues. The V end was cut by 4 bases, the J end by 2 bases, with 9 bases between. The CDR3 loop reads CASSAGVTYEQYF. As DNA, the CDR3 is TGTGCCAGCAGTGCAGGGGTGACCTACGAGCAGTACTTC.

The gene calls are TRBV29-1 and TRBJ2-2; D gene ambiguous. CDR1 is SQVTM, CDR2 ANQGSEA, per germline. The CDR3 runs to 14 residues. With 4 bases removed from V and 0 bases from J, the gap between germline ends came to 9 bases. CDR3 sequence reads: CSVVVPPNTGELFF. In DNA, the CDR3 is TGCAGCGTTGTCGTCCCCCCGAACACCGGGGAGCTGTTTTTT.

The chain couples TRBV7-8 to TRBJ2-3, with 9 bases fitting TRBD1. The CDR3 contains 15 residues. The germline V gene has CDR1 SGHVS and CDR2 FQNEAQ. V was clipped by 6 bases and J by 3 bases; unmatched bases: 7. CDR3 in amino acids: CASRTQGAGTDTQYF. The CDR3 nucleotides read TGTGCCAGCAGAACACAGGGGGCTGGTACAGATACGCAGTATTTT.

The chain recombines TRBV25-1 with TRBJ1-2; no reliable D call. Deletions cut 4 bases from V and 3 bases from J, with 6 bases between. In germline, CDR1 is MGHDK, CDR2 SYGVNS. This CDR3 has 12 residues. CDR3 sequence reads: CASSVGYYGYTF. CDR3 bases: TGTGCCAGCAGTGTGGGTTACTATGGCTACACCTTC.

The chain employs TRBV4-3 and TRBJ2-3; D is perhaps TRBD2 (5 bases). This CDR3 is built from 15 residues. CDR1 is LGHNA and CDR2 is YSLEER in the germline V gene. Trimming took off 4 bases at V and 6 bases at J, with 17 bases between the two ends. As DNA, the CDR3 is TGCGCCAGCAGCCTAGACGGGGAAGCCTATGATACGCAGTATTTT. Residues: CASSLDGEAYDTQYF.

This clone was counted only a few times. J is TRBJ2-7 and V is TRBV6-1; 8 bases fit TRBD1. This CDR3 is 16 amino acids long. CDR1 and CDR2 from the germline V gene are MNHNS and SASEGT. V shed 2 bases and J 2 bases; nucleotides not matched to a gene: 8. The CDR3 DNA sequence: TGTGCCAGCAGTGAATACAGGGGGGCACCCACCTACGAGCAGTACTTC. Translation: CASSEYRGAPTYEQYF.

The CDR3 region is CASGPTGGFHEQYF. The CDR3 coding sequence is TGTGCTAGTGGTCCGACAGGGGGCTTCCACGAGCAGTACTTC. The V call is TRBV12-5, the J call TRBJ2-7; 10 nucleotides align to TRBD1. CDR1 is LGHNT, CDR2 FRNRAP, per germline. The V and J ends lost 5 bases and 5 bases, in that order; junction bases with no gene match: 6. The CDR3 covers 14 residues.

The chain uses TRBV29-1 and TRBJ2-7; no clear D gene. V lost 2 bases to trimming and J lost 5 bases, with 7 bases between them. The germline V gene has CDR1 SQVTM and CDR2 ANQGSEA. The CDR3 has 11 amino acids. CDR3 DNA: TGCAGCGTTGAAAAGAGTAACGAGCAGTACTTC. Translation gives CSVEKSNEQYF.

The chain employs TRBV5-6 and TRBJ2-1, with 12 bases that match TRBD2. The CDR3 runs to 17 residues. The ends lost 4 bases at V and 4 bases at J; junction bases unmatched: 9. CDR1 and CDR2 from the germline V gene are SGHDT and YYEEEE. CDR3 sequence reads: CASSRPRTSGVYNEQFF. The CDR3 DNA follows: TGTGCCAGCAGCCGCCCCAGGACTAGCGGGGTTTACAATGAGCAGTTCTTC.

This chain uses TRBV11-3 with TRBJ2-7; no reliable D call. V dropped 3 bases and J dropped 0 bases, with 6 bases sitting between them. This CDR3 has 13 amino acids. Germline CDR1 reads SGHNT; CDR2 reads YENEEA. CDR3 nucleotide sequence: TGTGCCAGCAGCTTTGACGGCTCCTACGAGCAGTACTTC. As protein: CASSFDGSYEQYF.

The genes are TRBV29-1 and TRBJ1-2; D not resolved. This CDR3 region has 13 residues. V was trimmed by 0 bases and J by 4 bases, leaving 9 bases between them. Germline V gene sequence: CDR1 SQVTM, CDR2 ANQGSEA. This CDR3 reads CSVEDFVSYGYTF. DNA for the CDR3: TGCAGCGTTGAAGATTTTGTCAGCTATGGCTACACCTTC.

Worth noting for this clone: Other DNA sequences within the sample encode an identical CDR3. The V gene is TRBV2, the J gene TRBJ2-7; D call uncertain. The V end lost 9 bases, the J end lost 0 bases, and 9 bases lay between the germline ends. The CDR3 has 12 amino acids. The germline V gene encodes CDR1 SNHLY and CDR2 FYNNEI. Here the CDR3 DNA reads TGTGCCAGTTCAGGTAGCTCCTACGAGCAGTACTTC. Protein: CASSGSSYEQYF.

Comment on this clone: In the same sample, other DNA sequences code for this CDR3. This chain connects TRBV9 to TRBJ2-1; D may be TRBD1 (6 bases). This CDR3 comprises 15 residues. The germline V and J ends were trimmed by 0 bases and 2 bases, with 9 bases remaining between them. Germline V gene lookup returns CDR1 SGDLS and CDR2 YYNGEE. The CDR3 protein is CASSVGGGPYNEQFF. The CDR3 DNA reads TGTGCCAGCAGCGTAGGTGGGGGCCCCTACAATGAGCAGTTCTTC.

This clone was detected a few times. This chain joins TRBV10-3 and TRBJ1-3; D remains ambiguous. This CDR3 contains 10 residues. The germline V and J ends were trimmed by 11 bases and 7 bases, with 9 bases remaining between them. Germline V gene sequence: CDR1 ENHRY, CDR2 SYGVKD. This CDR3 reads CAVGKNTIYF. As DNA, the CDR3 is TGTGCCGTAGGGAAGAACACCATATATTTT.

This clone was observed a handful of times. The genes are TRBV4-2 and TRBJ2-7, with D uncertain. V was clipped by 0 bases and J by 1 base, with 7 bases between them. Per germline, CDR1 LGHNA and CDR2 YNFKEQ. The CDR3 consists of 14 residues. CDR3 DNA: TGTGCCAGCAGCCAAGAACGGCAATCCTACGAGCAGTACTTC. The encoded protein is CASSQERQSYEQYF.

This clone was observed a single time. The chain links TRBV7-2 to TRBJ2-7; TRBD1 agrees at 10 bases. Germline assignment: CDR1 SGHTA and CDR2 FQGNSA. CDR3 length: 15 amino acids. V lost 5 bases and J lost 4; bases outside the gene matches: 8. Here the CDR3 DNA reads TGTGCCAGCAGCCGTACCGGGACAGGGGCTTACGAGCAGTACTTC. Protein: CASSRTGTGAYEQYF.